These 28 T cell receptor beta chains originate from one sample sequenced in a study of blood T cell repertoires in COVID-19. Sequencing used immunoSEQ multiplex PCR; TCRdb keeps in-frame clones, though not all of them. Of approximately 170,000 clones listed, approximately 83% are singletons. Specimen: peripheral blood. These receptors were obtained from a man aged 65 to 85 who had recovered from COVID-19.

J is TRBJ2-6 and V is TRBV18, with 7 bases identical to TRBD1. Unmatched junction bases numbered 2, after V lost 5 bases and J lost 1 base. The CDR3 sequence is 15 residues long. From germline, CDR1 is KGHSH and CDR2 LQKENI. The DNA for the CDR3 is TGTGCCAGCTCAACACAGGGGTCTGGGGCCAACGTCCTGACTTTC. It yields the protein CASSTQGSGANVLTF.

The rearrangement uses TRBV5-1 and TRBJ2-3; a possible D gene is TRBD1 (6 bases). Germline values: CDR1 SGHRS, CDR2 YFSETQ. The CDR3 runs 15 residues. V gave up 4 bases and J gave up 3 bases, with 15 bases separating them. CDR3 bases: TGCGCCAGCAGCACTACAGGGTGGGGGACAGATACGCAGTATTTT. The encoded protein is CASSTTGWGTDTQYF.

The chain recombines TRBV18 with TRBJ2-1; TRBD2 agrees at 13 bases. The CDR3 has 18 residues. Germline V gives CDR1 KGHSH, CDR2 LQKENI. The V and J ends lost 6 bases and 4 bases, in that order; junction bases with no gene match: 12. The CDR3 sequence: CASSPGGTSGINYNEQFF. In DNA, the CDR3 is TGTGCCAGCTCCCCGGGGGGGACTAGCGGGATCAATTACAATGAGCAGTTCTTC.

The chain is built from TRBV6-6 and TRBJ1-4; D is possibly TRBD1 (5 bases). Germline values: CDR1 MNHNY, CDR2 SVGAGI (reference sequence). Trimming removed 4 bases at V and 8 bases at J, with 11 bases between. The CDR3 is made up of 13 amino acids. The CDR3 loop reads CASSSGLREKLFF. The CDR3 region has the DNA TGTGCCAGCAGTTCAGGGTTACGCGAAAAACTGTTTTTT.

The rearrangement uses TRBV5-6 and TRBJ1-4; 8 nucleotides line up with TRBD1. Germline CDR1 reads SGHDT; CDR2 reads YYEEEE. The length of the CDR3 is 15 residues. Trimming removed 1 base from V and 7 bases from J; junction bases left unmatched: 6. In DNA form, the CDR3 reads TGTGCCAGCAGCTTGAAGGACAGGGACCTTGAAAAACTGTTTTTT. Protein sequence: CASSLKDRDLEKLFF.

The chain employs TRBV3-1 (or the pseudogene TRBV3-2) and TRBJ1-5, with unresolved D. The CDR3 has 14 amino acids. The V end was cut by 1 base, the J end by 7 bases, with 11 bases between. The V gene's germline CDR1 is LGHDT and CDR2 YNNKEL (reference sequence). The CDR3 loop reads CASSQGRKEQPQHF. The CDR3 DNA reads as TGTGCCAGCAGCCAAGGCAGGAAAGAACAGCCCCAGCATTTT.

This rearrangement joins TRBV19 to TRBJ2-3, with a possible D match to TRBD2 (6 bases). Germline CDR1 reads LNHDA; CDR2 reads SQIVND (reference sequence). Trimming pared 3 bases from V and 0 bases from J, leaving 10 bases between. The length of the CDR3 is 15 residues. The DNA for the CDR3 is TGTGCCAGTAGTATTTACGGGACTAGCACAGATACGCAGTATTTT. This translates into CASSIYGTSTDTQYF. Using reference TRBV19 and TRBJ2-3 for the parts outside the CDR3, the full variable domain is DGGITQSPKYLFRKEGQNVTLSCEQNLNHDAMYWYRQDPGQGLRLIYYSQIVNDFQKGDIAEGYSVSREKKESFPLTVTSAQKNPTAFYLCASSIYGTSTDTQYFGPGTRLTVL.

The chain is built from TRBV9 and TRBJ2-7, with D maybe TRBD2 (5 bases). This CDR3 comprises 13 residues. V was cut by 4 bases and J by 3 bases, with 11 bases left in between. Per the germline V gene, CDR1 is SGDLS and CDR2 is YYNGEE. In DNA form, the CDR3 reads TGTGCCAGCAGCCCCCCCGGGGACTACGAGCAGTACTTC. Its translation: CASSPPGDYEQYF.

The chain combines TRBV10-3 with TRBJ1-6, with a weak D call TRBD1 (6 bases). V gave up 7 bases and J gave up 0 bases, with 7 bases separating them. The CDR3 runs 14 residues. CDR1 and CDR2 (germline): ENHRY, SYGVKD. The CDR3 is CAIKDSSYNSPLHF. In nucleotides, the CDR3 is TGTGCCATCAAGGACAGCTCCTATAATTCACCCCTCCACTTT.

CDR3 in amino acids: CASSIIDSMETEAFF. The CDR3 DNA follows: TGTGCCAGTAGTATTATCGACAGCATGGAGACTGAAGCTTTCTTT. V usage is TRBV19 and J usage is TRBJ1-1, with a weak D call TRBD1 (5 bases). Germline CDR1 LNHDA, CDR2 SQIVND (reference sequence). The CDR3 length is 15 residues. V was pared by 3 bases and J by 5 bases, with 16 bases between.

The V and J genes are TRBV7-2 and TRBJ1-3; D call uncertain. The CDR3 sequence is 16 residues long. Germline V gene data show CDR1 as SGHTA and CDR2 as FQGNSA. Deletions cut 1 base from V and 0 bases from J, with 10 bases between. The CDR3 region is CASSLDEIYSGNTIYF. CDR3 nucleotides: TGTGCCAGCAGCTTAGATGAGATTTACTCTGGAAACACCATATATTTT.

This chain links TRBV23-1 with TRBJ2-4, with 10 bases fitting TRBD1. TRBV23-1 is an ORF, with its function uncertain. This CDR3 contains 13 residues. J gave up 7 bases and V 9 bases, and 6 bases lay outside the gene matches. For the CDR3, the DNA is TGCGCCAGGCCCCGGGACAGGGGCAACATTCAGTACTTC. It specifies CARPRDRGNIQYF.

This clone occurred once. This rearrangement joins TRBV6-6 to TRBJ2-2; 10 bases fit TRBD1. The CDR3 has 15 amino acids. V was clipped by 7 bases and J by 4 bases; unmatched bases: 6. Germline CDR1 is MNHNY and CDR2 is SVGAGI (reference sequence). The CDR3 protein is CASKTGQGSTGELFF. CDR3 DNA: TGTGCCAGCAAGACGGGACAGGGGTCCACCGGGGAGCTGTTTTTT.

This chain joins TRBV5-1 and TRBJ2-5; 9 bases map to TRBD1. Germline V gives CDR1 SGHRS, CDR2 YFSETQ. Trimming removed 0 bases from V and 7 bases from J; junction bases left unmatched: 10. The CDR3 is made up of 16 amino acids. The CDR3 coding sequence is TGCGCCAGCAGCTTGGGCGGGACAGGGACAGGACGGACCCAGTACTTC. Protein: CASSLGGTGTGRTQYF.

V usage is TRBV29-1 and J usage is TRBJ1-1; perhaps TRBD1 as D (5 bases). Trimming cost V 8 bases and J 3 bases, with 19 bases left between them. Germline V gene data show CDR1 as SQVTM and CDR2 as ANQGSEA. The CDR3 is 14 amino acids. The CDR3 is CSSPGFPGDTEAFF. The CDR3 region has the DNA TGCAGCTCCCCCGGTTTCCCGGGGGACACTGAAGCTTTCTTT.

The chain uses TRBV5-1 and TRBJ1-6; D uncertain. The germline V gene encodes CDR1 SGHRS and CDR2 YFSETQ. Trimming removed 4 bases from V and 12 bases from J, with 17 bases in between. The CDR3 is 14 residues long. The CDR3 here is CASSLNRDPGPLHF. The DNA for the CDR3 is TGCGCCAGCAGCCTAAACCGGGATCCAGGACCCCTCCACTTT.

V gene TRBV7-9 combines with J gene TRBJ2-5; D gene ambiguous. The germline CDR1 and CDR2 sequences are SEHNR and FQNEAQ (reference sequence). The CDR3 sequence is 12 residues long. V dropped 6 bases and J dropped 2 bases, with 7 bases sitting between them. The CDR3 DNA sequence: TGTGCCAGCAGTGTACAGCAAGAGACCCAGTACTTC. Protein: CASSVQQETQYF.

The V and J genes are TRBV6-1 and TRBJ1-2; tentative D call: TRBD1 (5 bases). Trimming removed 0 bases from V and 8 bases from J, with 13 bases in between. There are 14 residues in the CDR3. CDR1 is MNHNS and CDR2 is SASEGT in the germline V gene. Here the CDR3 reads CASSEAGARDGYTF. CDR3 DNA: TGTGCCAGCAGTGAAGCAGGGGCGAGAGACGGCTACACCTTC.

The rearrangement links TRBV19 to TRBJ2-4; D might be TRBD2 (5 bases). The germline V gene has CDR1 LNHDA and CDR2 SQIVND (reference sequence). The germline V and J ends were trimmed by 3 bases and 5 bases, with 8 bases remaining between them. CDR3 size: 13 residues. The CDR3 DNA reads as TGTGCCAGTAGTATTGGGGAGCAAAACATTCAGTACTTC. Amino acid sequence: CASSIGEQNIQYF.

V usage is TRBV30 and J usage is TRBJ1-3; possibly TRBD1 for D (5 bases). The germline V gene encodes CDR1 GTSNPN and CDR2 SVGIG (reference sequence). CDR3 size: 16 residues. V was shortened by 0 bases and J by 0 bases, with 12 bases between the two germline ends. This chain's CDR3 is CAWSVRGTISGNTIYF. CDR3 bases: TGTGCCTGGAGTGTACGGGGGACCATCTCTGGAAACACCATATATTTT.

This chain links TRBV5-8 with TRBJ2-5; no reliable D call. Germline V lookup: CDR1 SGHTS, CDR2 YDEGEE. CDR3 length: 15 residues. V was pared by 0 bases and J by 1 base, with 10 bases between. The CDR3 DNA is TGTGCCAGCAGCTTGGATTTGGCAGGCCAAGAGACCCAGTACTTC. It encodes CASSLDLAGQETQYF.

V is TRBV5-1 and J is TRBJ1-1; no clear D. Germline-derived CDR1 and CDR2 are SGHRS and YFSETQ. With 5 bases removed from V and 3 bases from J, the gap between germline ends came to 20 bases. The CDR3 is made up of 16 amino acids. The CDR3 region has the DNA TGCGCCAGCAGATTCCGGGAGAACACCGCCTACACTGAAGCTTTCTTT. It is translated as CASRFRENTAYTEAFF.

This rearrangement joins TRBV10-2 to TRBJ2-2; 9 bases are a match to TRBD1. CDR3 length: 15 residues. The germline gives CDR1 WSHSY, CDR2 SAAADI. Germline trimming cut 6 bases from V and 4 bases from J; bases unmatched to any gene: 6. CDR3 nucleotides: TGCGCCAGCAGCACAGGGGGCGCTGGCACCGGGGAGCTGTTTTTT. Translated: CASSTGGAGTGELFF.

The rearrangement joins TRBV5-4 to TRBJ2-3; 9 bases match TRBD2. Germline trimming cut 6 bases from V and 2 bases from J; bases unmatched to any gene: 4. The CDR3 sequence is 14 residues long. In germline, CDR1 is SGHNT, CDR2 YYREEE (reference sequence). As DNA, the CDR3 is TGTGCCAGCAACCTAGCGGGACACACAGATACGCAGTATTTT. Its protein product is CASNLAGHTDTQYF.

The gene calls are TRBV2 and TRBJ2-3; D is possibly TRBD1 (5 bases). Germline CDR1 reads SNHLY; CDR2 reads FYNNEI. CDR3 length: 15 residues. Trimming stripped 6 bases from V and 2 bases from J, with 15 bases between. This chain's CDR3 is CASRVRVPPTDTQYF. The DNA of the CDR3 is TGTGCCAGCAGGGTCAGGGTCCCCCCCACAGATACGCAGTATTTT.

The chain joins TRBV7-6 to TRBJ2-7; D might be TRBD2 (6 bases). This CDR3 is built from 15 residues. In germline, CDR1 is SGHVS, CDR2 FNYEAQ. Between the trimmed V and J ends, which lost 1 base and 7 bases, there was a span of 17 bases. Here the CDR3 DNA reads TGTGCCAGCAGCTTAGATTACCGGACGGCGGGGGAGCAGTACTTC. Translation: CASSLDYRTAGEQYF.

The chain recombines TRBV6-5 with TRBJ1-5; TRBD1 aligns across 8 bases. This CDR3 comprises 16 residues. Germline V gives CDR1 MNHEY, CDR2 SVGAGI. The V segment lost 4 bases and the J segment 2 bases; nucleotides outside the gene matches: 7. CDR3 amino acids: CASSSYDRGGNQPQHF. CDR3 coding DNA: TGTGCCAGCAGTTCATACGACAGGGGAGGCAATCAGCCCCAGCATTTT.

This chain connects TRBV21-1 to TRBJ1-2; TRBD1, the D gene given by the table, was not confirmed from the DNA. TRBV21-1 is given as a pseudogene. The CDR3 totals 15 residues. The CDR3 nucleotides are TGTGCCAGCAGCAAATTTGGGACAGGGGACTATGGCTACACCTTC. Amino acid sequence: CASSKFGTGDYGYTF.